This TCR beta chain was captured in a study of tumor-infiltrating lymphocytes in localized non-small cell lung cancer. This clone has just a few counts. No antigen is known for it. Study-level points and caveats: Higher tumor T cell infiltration than in uninvolved lung was supported by TCRbeta sequencing.

The method was immunoSEQ multiplex PCR; TCRdb's version includes in-frame clones alone and lacks a portion of them. The data show around 7,100 clones, more than 55% seen once. In germline, CDR1 is MNHEY, CDR2 SVGAGI. After removal of 4 bases from V and 9 bases from J, the junction contained 9 bases not matched to a gene. The length of the CDR3 is 15 residues. Source material: uninvolved lung tissue not adjacent to the tumor. V gene TRBV6-5 combines with J gene TRBJ1-5, with 10 positions matching TRBD1. The sequence was obtained from a human donor with non-small cell lung cancer. CDR3 in amino acids: CASSSGTGVDRPQHF. As DNA, the CDR3 is TGTGCCAGCAGTTCCGGGACAGGGGTCGATAGGCCCCAGCATTTT.